The 5 T cell receptor beta chains below come from one sample, sequenced in a study of beta chain features in type 1 diabetes. Sequenced material consisted of expressed TCRB transcripts (all of the isolated RNA was reverse transcribed). Profiling relied on immunoSEQ multiplex PCR, and the TCRdb table lists in-frame clones only, not all of them. The sample consists of 150,000 to 200,000 clones, around 9% of them appearing once. Findings of the study overall: Type 1 diabetes patients had moderately but significantly shorter TCRB CDR3s in all four CD4+ subsets.

These receptors have no known antigen. Input material: central memory CD4+ T cells from blood. Receptor source: a woman aged 30 to 39 with type 1 diabetes.

The rearrangement links TRBV6-1 to TRBJ2-1, with D unclear. Trimming pared 2 bases from V and 6 bases from J, leaving 8 bases between. Germline lookup yields CDR1 MNHNS and CDR2 SASEGT. The CDR3 consists of 13 residues. The CDR3 DNA reads TGTGCCAGCAGTGAAAGTCCTAGCAATGAGCAGTTCTTC. Translated, it gives CASSESPSNEQFF.

This clone has just a few counts. This chain links TRBV5-1 with TRBJ2-7; 9 bases match TRBD2. V was clipped by 4 bases and J by 6 bases; unmatched bases: 8. Germline V gives CDR1 SGHRS, CDR2 YFSETQ. The CDR3 consists of 14 residues. The CDR3 is CASSPRLAGSEQYF. The CDR3 DNA reads as TGCGCCAGCAGCCCACGCCTAGCGGGAAGCGAGCAGTACTTC.

There are a few counts of this clone. This chain connects TRBV18 to TRBJ1-2; D remains ambiguous. This CDR3 has 13 amino acids. Between the trimmed V and J ends, which lost 3 bases and 4 bases, there was a span of 9 bases. The V gene's germline CDR1 is KGHSH and CDR2 LQKENI. The CDR3 DNA reads TGTGCCAGCTCACCCGTCAGGCCCTATGGCTACACCTTC. This codes for CASSPVRPYGYTF.

This clone has just a few counts. The V and J genes are TRBV25-1 and TRBJ2-3; no firm D call. This CDR3 is 14 amino acids long. CDR1 and CDR2 from the germline V gene are MGHDK and SYGVNS. V gave up 2 bases and J gave up 0 bases, with 6 bases separating them. As DNA, the CDR3 is TGTGCCAGCAGTGAAATTCTCAGCACAGATACGCAGTATTTT. As protein: CASSEILSTDTQYF.

This clone came up a few times. The chain recombines TRBV2 with TRBJ2-1, with 12 bases that match TRBD2. V shed 7 bases and J 7 bases; nucleotides not matched to a gene: 8. The CDR3 is 15 residues long. CDR1 SNHLY and CDR2 FYNNEI come from the germline V gene. The CDR3 DNA sequence: TGTGCCAGCACCCTACTAGCGGGAGGTGGGAATGAGCAGTTCTTC. It encodes CASTLLAGGGNEQFF.